This TCR beta chain was observed in a study of blood T cells in healthy people across ages. With respect to this clonotype: Its antigen is unidentified.

Germline CDR1 MNHEY, CDR2 SVGAGI. The CDR3 sequence is 19 residues long. Unmatched junction bases numbered 6, after V lost 2 bases and J lost 1 base. Study-wide results and limits: The fall in TCR beta diversity per million T cells was roughly linear with age.

The use of a sample-barcoded 5' primer and a J-beta primer mix characterized a second PCR of about 7 to 12 cycles. The study obtained at least 2.5 million CDR3-containing paired-end reads from every sample. In TCRdb, the 5' RACE reads were re-called with MiXCR into one record per CDR3 protein. The table records more than 700,000 distinct CDR3 sequences, less than 70% of them present only once. The J gene is TRBJ2-1, the V gene TRBV6-5; 15 bases are shared with TRBD2. The clonotype originates from an older man in good health. The sample comprised blood. The CDR3 sequence is CASSYGGLAGGGSYNEQFF. The CDR3 DNA follows: TGTGCCAGCAGTTACGGGGGACTAGCGGGAGGTGGATCCTACAATGAGCAGTTCTTC.